A selection of T cell receptor beta chains follows, all from one sample in a study of T cell responses to AZD1222 COVID-19 vaccine. The protocol was immunoSEQ multiplex PCR, while the TCRdb copy is restricted to in-frame clones and leaves out a portion. The sample has about 100,000 clones, roughly 90% seen once. The starting material was peripheral blood, obtained on day 0 of AZD1222 vaccination. The receptors derive from an adult in good health. The CDR3 runs from the conserved cysteine through the conserved F or W. Each record gives: V gene, J gene, clone size, D gene, CDR3 protein, CDR3 DNA. A D gene is named only where the DNA matches it firmly. The listing skips clone size in some rows; elsewhere it reads once, few, many or a size class.

TRBV3-1/TRBV3-2,TRBJ2-5,-,TRBD2,CASSLSPVASGRGEETQYF,TGTGCCAGCAGCCTAAGCCCCGTTGCTAGCGGGAGAGGGGAAGAGACCCAGTACTTC
TRBV6-5,TRBJ1-2,-,TRBD1,CASSYGTGNYGYTF,TGTGCCAGCAGTTATGGGACAGGGAACTATGGCTACACCTTC
TRBV20-1,TRBJ1-2,-,-,CSAIDRKSYGYTF,TGCAGTGCTATTGACAGGAAGAGTTATGGCTACACCTTC
TRBV2,TRBJ2-2,-,TRBD2,CASRGEGGELFF,TGTGCCAGCAGAGGGGAGGGCGGGGAGCTGTTTTTT
TRBV28,TRBJ2-7,-,TRBD2,CASRSGGRGEQYF,TGTGCCAGCAGGTCGGGCGGGAGAGGCGAGCAGTACTTC
TRBV7-9,TRBJ2-7,-,-,CASSPTGYEQYF,TGTGCCAGCAGTCCTACGGGTTACGAGCAGTACTTC
TRBV28,TRBJ2-7,-,TRBD1,CASSLSLAGGYEQYF,TGTGCCAGCAGCCTCTCCTTGGCAGGGGGCTACGAGCAGTACTTC
TRBV7-6,TRBJ2-5,-,-,CASSPRGQAQYF,TGTGCCAGCAGCCCCCGGGGCCAAGCCCAGTACTTC
TRBV4-2,TRBJ1-5,-,-,CASSQDLGAGNQPQHF,TGTGCCAGCAGCCAAGATCTTGGCGCAGGGAATCAGCCCCAGCATTTT
TRBV29-1,TRBJ1-4,-,-,CSVDVGRGEKLFF,TGCAGCGTTGACGTGGGAAGGGGCGAAAAACTGTTTTTT
TRBV10-3,TRBJ2-7,-,TRBD1,CAISEISGTGSYEQYF,TGTGCCATCAGTGAGATATCCGGGACAGGGTCCTACGAGCAGTACTTC
TRBV29-1,TRBJ2-5,-,TRBD2,CSTSPLAGVQETQYF,TGCAGCACTTCCCCACTAGCGGGAGTCCAAGAGACCCAGTACTTC
TRBV14,TRBJ2-3,-,TRBD2,CASSQDLIGASGVGDTQYF,TGTGCCAGCAGCCAAGATCTAATAGGTGCTAGCGGTGTCGGTGATACGCAGTATTTT
TRBV3-1/TRBV3-2,TRBJ1-5,-,-,CASSQGLRVWGNQPQHF,TGTGCCAGCAGCCAAGGGTTGAGGGTTTGGGGCAATCAGCCCCAGCATTTT
TRBV9,TRBJ1-1,-,TRBD1,CASSAEGQTGPNTEAFF,TGTGCCAGCAGCGCCGAGGGGCAGACAGGGCCGAACACTGAAGCTTTCTTT
TRBV29-1,TRBJ2-7,once,-,CSVFGTEYEQYF,TGCAGCGTTTTTGGTACGGAATACGAGCAGTACTTC
TRBV30,TRBJ2-2,-,-,CAWRGFYTGELFF,TGTGCCTGGAGAGGGTTTTACACCGGGGAGCTGTTTTTT
TRBV15,TRBJ2-7,-,-,CATSRDSAYPYEQYF,TGTGCCACCAGCCGAGACTCGGCATATCCCTACGAGCAGTACTTC
TRBV6-6,TRBJ2-5,-,TRBD2,CASSPETSGQETQYF,TGTGCCAGCAGTCCCGAGACTAGCGGCCAAGAGACCCAGTACTTC
TRBV11-2,TRBJ1-1,-,TRBD1,CASSLGFNRGRGAFF,TGTGCCAGCAGCTTAGGGTTCAACAGGGGGCGAGGGGCTTTCTTT
TRBV18,TRBJ2-7,once,-,CASSPPSDSYEQYF,TGTGCCAGCTCACCACCGTCCGACTCCTACGAGCAGTACTTC
TRBV7-9,TRBJ1-4,-,-,CASSLTGTTPEKLFF,TGTGCCAGCAGCTTAACCGGTACGACCCCTGAAAAACTGTTTTTT
TRBV7-9,TRBJ2-3,few,-,CASSRTSTTDTQYF,TGTGCCAGCAGTCGAACTAGTACCACAGATACGCAGTATTTT
TRBV5-1,TRBJ1-3,-,TRBD1,CASSSSGTGVGNTIYF,TGCGCCAGCAGCAGCTCCGGGACAGGAGTTGGAAACACCATATATTTT
TRBV9,TRBJ2-1,-,TRBD2,CASTPGAGVDEQFF,TGTGCCAGCACCCCAGGAGCGGGAGTAGATGAGCAGTTCTTC
TRBV6-5,TRBJ1-1,once,TRBD1,CASRLSGGTEAFF,TGTGCCAGCAGGCTGTCAGGGGGCACTGAAGCTTTCTTT
TRBV27,TRBJ1-5,-,TRBD1,CASSHDRDQPQHF,TGTGCCAGCAGTCACGACAGGGACCAGCCCCAGCATTTT
TRBV15,TRBJ1-5,-,TRBD1,CATSRPRGDSRQPQHF,TGTGCCACCAGCAGACCCAGAGGGGACAGTAGGCAGCCCCAGCATTTT
TRBV9,TRBJ2-4,-,-,CASSGDPREGGKNIQYF,TGTGCCAGCAGCGGAGACCCAAGGGAGGGGGGCAAAAACATTCAGTACTTC
TRBV29-1,TRBJ1-4,once,-,CSVSHSREKLFF,TGCAGCGTTTCCCACAGCCGGGAAAAACTGTTTTTT
TRBV25-1,TRBJ1-2,-,-,CASRGQGLYGYTF,TGTGCCAGCAGAGGGCAGGGACTCTATGGCTACACCTTC
TRBV27,TRBJ1-1,-,-,CASSLIAGVTEAFF,TGTGCCAGCAGTTTAATCGCCGGGGTGACTGAAGCTTTCTTT
TRBV6-5,TRBJ1-5,-,-,CASSSKRRNQPQHF,TGTGCCAGCAGTTCGAAACGGAGGAATCAGCCCCAGCATTTT
TRBV3-1/TRBV3-2,TRBJ1-4,-,TRBD1,CASSQAPGQGNEKLFF,TGTGCCAGCAGCCAAGCACCGGGACAGGGTAATGAAAAACTGTTTTTT
TRBV5-1,TRBJ2-1,-,TRBD2,CASSHGTRNYNEQFF,TGCGCCAGCAGTCACGGGACTAGGAACTACAATGAGCAGTTCTTC
TRBV6-5,TRBJ1-5,-,-,CASSYSQGKQPQHF,TGTGCCAGCAGTTACTCTCAGGGAAAACAGCCCCAGCATTTT
TRBV19,TRBJ1-5,-,-,CASSITGIFSNQPQHF,TGTGCCAGTAGTATTACAGGGATCTTTAGCAATCAGCCCCAGCATTTT
TRBV5-1,TRBJ1-1,-,-,CASHSAYTEAFF,TGCGCCAGCCATTCGGCATACACTGAAGCTTTCTTT
TRBV18,TRBJ1-3,-,TRBD1,CASSLPRTGGNTIYF,TGTGCCAGCTCACTCCCTCGGACAGGTGGAAACACCATATATTTT
TRBV5-1,TRBJ2-1,-,-,CASSLHGESSYNEQFF,TGCGCCAGCAGCTTGCACGGGGAGAGCTCCTACAATGAGCAGTTCTTC
TRBV5-1,TRBJ2-5,-,-,CASSLAGVAKTQYF,TGCGCCAGCAGCTTGGCCGGAGTCGCCAAGACCCAGTACTTC
TRBV4-2,TRBJ1-1,once,-,CASSQDGSLGFKAFF,TGTGCCAGCAGCCAAGACGGGTCGCTGGGGTTTAAGGCTTTCTTT
TRBV7-2,TRBJ1-5,-,-,CASSGFWTADNQPQHF,TGTGCCAGCAGCGGGTTCTGGACGGCAGACAATCAGCCCCAGCATTTT
TRBV6-6,TRBJ2-1,-,-,CASSPDRVFRSYNEQFF,TGTGCCAGCAGTCCCGACAGAGTTTTTCGCTCCTACAATGAGCAGTTCTTC
TRBV5-4,TRBJ2-6,-,TRBD2,CASSGGLAGGANVLTF,TGTGCCAGCAGCGGGGGACTAGCGGGTGGGGCCAACGTCCTGACTTTC
TRBV11-2,TRBJ1-1,-,-,CASSFGAEAFF,TGTGCCAGCAGCTTTGGGGCTGAAGCTTTCTTT
TRBV4-1,TRBJ1-2,once,TRBD1,CASSQVYRGLDGYTF,TGCGCCAGCAGCCAAGTGTACAGGGGGCTTGATGGCTACACCTTC
TRBV10-2,TRBJ1-3,-,-,CASSEAVSGNTIYF,TGCGCCAGCAGTGAAGCGGTCTCTGGAAACACCATATATTTT
TRBV5-6,TRBJ2-5,once,-,CASSLVVREETQYF,TGTGCCAGCAGCTTGGTGGTACGAGAAGAGACCCAGTACTTC
TRBV30,TRBJ1-2,-,-,CAWRPSGNYGYTF,TGTGCCTGGAGGCCCAGCGGTAACTATGGCTACACCTTC
TRBV11-2,TRBJ2-7,-,TRBD1,CASSLTGQGSHEQYF,TGTGCCAGCAGCTTAACGGGACAGGGGTCCCACGAGCAGTACTTC
TRBV5-4,TRBJ2-7,-,-,CASTLQGNPLEQYF,TGTGCCAGCACCTTGCAGGGGAACCCCCTCGAGCAGTACTTC
TRBV2,TRBJ1-4,-,TRBD1,CASSHRGPNEKLFF,TGTGCCAGCAGCCACAGGGGACCTAATGAAAAACTGTTTTTT